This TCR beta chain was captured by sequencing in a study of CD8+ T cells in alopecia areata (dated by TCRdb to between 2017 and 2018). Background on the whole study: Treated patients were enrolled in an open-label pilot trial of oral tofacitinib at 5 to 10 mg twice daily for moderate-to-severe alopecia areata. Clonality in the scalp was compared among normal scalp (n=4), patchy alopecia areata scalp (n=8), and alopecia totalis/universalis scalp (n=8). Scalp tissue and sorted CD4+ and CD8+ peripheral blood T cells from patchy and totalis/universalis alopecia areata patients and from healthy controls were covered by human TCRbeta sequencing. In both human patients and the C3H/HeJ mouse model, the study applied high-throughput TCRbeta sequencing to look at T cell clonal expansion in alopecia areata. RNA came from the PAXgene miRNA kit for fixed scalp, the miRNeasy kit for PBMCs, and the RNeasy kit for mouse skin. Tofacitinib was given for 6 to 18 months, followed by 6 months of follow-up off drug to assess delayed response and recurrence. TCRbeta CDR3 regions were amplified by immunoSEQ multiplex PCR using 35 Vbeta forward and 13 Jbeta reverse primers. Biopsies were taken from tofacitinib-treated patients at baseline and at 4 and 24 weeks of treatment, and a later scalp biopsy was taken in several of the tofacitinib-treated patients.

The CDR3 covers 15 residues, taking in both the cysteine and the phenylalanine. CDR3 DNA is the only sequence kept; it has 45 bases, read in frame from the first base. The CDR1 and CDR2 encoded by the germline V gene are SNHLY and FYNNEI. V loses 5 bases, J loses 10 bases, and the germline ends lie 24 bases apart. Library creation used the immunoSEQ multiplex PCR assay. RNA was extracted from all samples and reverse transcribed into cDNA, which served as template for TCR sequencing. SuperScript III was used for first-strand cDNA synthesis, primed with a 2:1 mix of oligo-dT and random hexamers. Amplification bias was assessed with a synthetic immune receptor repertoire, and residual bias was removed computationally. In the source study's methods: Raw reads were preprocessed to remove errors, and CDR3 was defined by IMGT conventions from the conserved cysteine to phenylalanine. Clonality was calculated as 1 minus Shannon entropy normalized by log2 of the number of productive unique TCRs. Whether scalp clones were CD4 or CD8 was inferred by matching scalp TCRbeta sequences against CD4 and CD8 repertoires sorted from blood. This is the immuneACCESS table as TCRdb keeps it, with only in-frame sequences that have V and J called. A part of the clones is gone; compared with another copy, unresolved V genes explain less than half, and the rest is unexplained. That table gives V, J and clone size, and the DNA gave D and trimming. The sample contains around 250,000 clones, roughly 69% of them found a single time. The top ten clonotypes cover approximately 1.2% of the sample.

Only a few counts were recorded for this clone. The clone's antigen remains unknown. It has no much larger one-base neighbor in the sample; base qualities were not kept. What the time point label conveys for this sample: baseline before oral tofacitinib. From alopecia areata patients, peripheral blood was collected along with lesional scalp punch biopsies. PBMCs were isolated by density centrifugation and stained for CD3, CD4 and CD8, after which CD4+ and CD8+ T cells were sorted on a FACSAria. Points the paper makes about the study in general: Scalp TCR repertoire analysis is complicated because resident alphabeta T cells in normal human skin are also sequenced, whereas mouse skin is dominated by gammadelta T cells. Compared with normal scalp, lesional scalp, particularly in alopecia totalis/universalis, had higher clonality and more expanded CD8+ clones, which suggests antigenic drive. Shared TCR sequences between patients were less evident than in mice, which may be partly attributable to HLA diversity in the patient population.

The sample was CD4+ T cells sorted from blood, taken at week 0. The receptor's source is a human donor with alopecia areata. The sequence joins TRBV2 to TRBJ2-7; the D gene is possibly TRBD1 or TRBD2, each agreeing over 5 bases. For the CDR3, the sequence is CASSSRGSDLRGQYF. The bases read TGTGCCAGCAGTAGCCGGGGCAGCGACCTACGAGGACAGTACTTC.